The sequence of this T cell receptor (beta chain) was determined in a study of T-cell memory formation after mild COVID-19. TCRdb fed the 5' RACE reads into MiXCR, producing one record per CDR3 protein. The sample holds 300,000 to 400,000 distinct CDR3 sequences, approximately 15% seen once. Germline V lookup: CDR1 LGHNA, CDR2 YSLEER. V gave up 0 bases and J gave up 1 base, with 12 bases separating them. The CDR3 extends over 16 amino acids. The sequencing input was PBMCs or a T cell subset sorted from them (not recorded which). This TCR came from a man between 18 and 29 years old who had mild COVID-19 (a few samples of this study predate the infection). Cell type and time point are not known. J is TRBJ1-2 and V is TRBV4-3; no clear D. The CDR3 DNA follows: TGCGCCAGCAGCCAAGATACTCCCCCAATTAACTATGGCTACACCTTC. This translates into CASSQDTPPINYGYTF.